Detailed here is one T cell receptor beta chain. What it binds is not known. This sample was taken from a study of monozygotic twins with inflammatory bowel disease. General study points: Patients got different immunosuppressive treatments, which may have made their repertoires more variable.

The quantity of total RNA per TCR library was 3500 ng. TCRdb reworked the 5' RACE reads into one entry per CDR3 protein, no DNA. The sample data list approximately 400,000 distinct CDR3 sequences. This CDR3 is 17 amino acids long. Germline V gene data show CDR1 as SGHTA and CDR2 as FQGNSA. V is TRBV7-2 and J is TRBJ2-7; TCRdb reports TRBD1, a call that lacks DNA to check it against. This clonotype was obtained from a human donor with ulcerative colitis or Crohn's disease, or a healthy co-twin of an affected twin (not recorded which). The sample consisted of blood. CDR3: CASSLGRGGMGTYEQYF.